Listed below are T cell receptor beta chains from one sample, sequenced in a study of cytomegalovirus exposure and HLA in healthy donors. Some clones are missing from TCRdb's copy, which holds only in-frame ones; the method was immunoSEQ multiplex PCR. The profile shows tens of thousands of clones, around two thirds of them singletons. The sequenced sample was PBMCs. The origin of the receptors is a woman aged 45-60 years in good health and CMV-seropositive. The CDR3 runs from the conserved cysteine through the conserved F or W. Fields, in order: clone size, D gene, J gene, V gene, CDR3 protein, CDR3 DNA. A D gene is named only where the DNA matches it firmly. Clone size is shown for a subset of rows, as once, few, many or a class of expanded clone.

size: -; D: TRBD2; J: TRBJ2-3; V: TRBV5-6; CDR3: CASSRGLGQLTDTQYF; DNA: TGTGCCAGCAGTAGAGGACTAGGTCAGCTCACAGATACGCAGTATTTT
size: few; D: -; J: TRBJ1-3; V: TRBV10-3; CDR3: CAISVSGTNSFSGNTIYF; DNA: TGTGCCATCAGTGTATCCGGGACAAATTCCTTCTCTGGAAACACCATATATTTT
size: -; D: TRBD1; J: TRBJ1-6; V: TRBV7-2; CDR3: CASTQDRLRSPLHF; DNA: TGTGCCAGCACCCAGGACAGGTTACGTTCACCCCTCCACTTT
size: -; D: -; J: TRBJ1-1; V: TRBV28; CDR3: CASSFRGSGNTEAFF; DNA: TGTGCCAGCAGTTTTCGTGGGTCAGGGAACACTGAAGCTTTCTTT
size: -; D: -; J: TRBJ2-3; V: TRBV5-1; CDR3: CASTPGHNTDTQYF; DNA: TGCGCCAGTACCCCCGGACATAACACAGATACGCAGTATTTT
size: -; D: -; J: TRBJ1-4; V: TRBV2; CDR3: CASVRIERNEKLFF; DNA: TGTGCCAGCGTTCGTATTGAACGGAATGAAAAACTGTTTTTT
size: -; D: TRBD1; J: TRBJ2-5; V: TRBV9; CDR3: CASSVGRRTGGLETQYF; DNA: TGTGCCAGCAGCGTAGGAAGAAGGACAGGGGGATTGGAGACCCAGTACTTC
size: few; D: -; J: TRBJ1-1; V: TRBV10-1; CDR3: CASRGAGISEAFF; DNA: TGCGCCAGCCGGGGGGCCGGGATCTCGGAAGCTTTCTTT
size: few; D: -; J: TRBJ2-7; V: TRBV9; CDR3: CASSASEGSRYEQYF; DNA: TGTGCCAGCAGCGCCAGCGAGGGTAGTCGGTACGAGCAGTACTTC
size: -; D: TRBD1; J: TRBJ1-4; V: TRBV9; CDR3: CASSGFGQGGEKLFF; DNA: TGTGCCAGCAGCGGTTTCGGACAGGGGGGAGAAAAACTGTTTTTT
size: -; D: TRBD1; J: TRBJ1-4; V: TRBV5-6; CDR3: CASSLAGQGHEKLFF; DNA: TGTGCCAGCAGCTTGGCCGGACAGGGGCATGAAAAACTGTTTTTT
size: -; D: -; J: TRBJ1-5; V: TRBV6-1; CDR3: CATCAGRTHNQPQHF; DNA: TGTGCCACTTGTGCGGGAAGAACACACAATCAGCCCCAGCATTTT
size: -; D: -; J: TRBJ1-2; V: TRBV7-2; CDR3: CASSSGQNYGYTF; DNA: TGTGCCAGCAGCTCAGGACAGAACTATGGCTACACCTTC
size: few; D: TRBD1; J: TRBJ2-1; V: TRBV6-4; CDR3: CASSGDSNNEQFF; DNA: TGTGCCAGCAGTGGGGACAGCAACAATGAGCAGTTCTTC